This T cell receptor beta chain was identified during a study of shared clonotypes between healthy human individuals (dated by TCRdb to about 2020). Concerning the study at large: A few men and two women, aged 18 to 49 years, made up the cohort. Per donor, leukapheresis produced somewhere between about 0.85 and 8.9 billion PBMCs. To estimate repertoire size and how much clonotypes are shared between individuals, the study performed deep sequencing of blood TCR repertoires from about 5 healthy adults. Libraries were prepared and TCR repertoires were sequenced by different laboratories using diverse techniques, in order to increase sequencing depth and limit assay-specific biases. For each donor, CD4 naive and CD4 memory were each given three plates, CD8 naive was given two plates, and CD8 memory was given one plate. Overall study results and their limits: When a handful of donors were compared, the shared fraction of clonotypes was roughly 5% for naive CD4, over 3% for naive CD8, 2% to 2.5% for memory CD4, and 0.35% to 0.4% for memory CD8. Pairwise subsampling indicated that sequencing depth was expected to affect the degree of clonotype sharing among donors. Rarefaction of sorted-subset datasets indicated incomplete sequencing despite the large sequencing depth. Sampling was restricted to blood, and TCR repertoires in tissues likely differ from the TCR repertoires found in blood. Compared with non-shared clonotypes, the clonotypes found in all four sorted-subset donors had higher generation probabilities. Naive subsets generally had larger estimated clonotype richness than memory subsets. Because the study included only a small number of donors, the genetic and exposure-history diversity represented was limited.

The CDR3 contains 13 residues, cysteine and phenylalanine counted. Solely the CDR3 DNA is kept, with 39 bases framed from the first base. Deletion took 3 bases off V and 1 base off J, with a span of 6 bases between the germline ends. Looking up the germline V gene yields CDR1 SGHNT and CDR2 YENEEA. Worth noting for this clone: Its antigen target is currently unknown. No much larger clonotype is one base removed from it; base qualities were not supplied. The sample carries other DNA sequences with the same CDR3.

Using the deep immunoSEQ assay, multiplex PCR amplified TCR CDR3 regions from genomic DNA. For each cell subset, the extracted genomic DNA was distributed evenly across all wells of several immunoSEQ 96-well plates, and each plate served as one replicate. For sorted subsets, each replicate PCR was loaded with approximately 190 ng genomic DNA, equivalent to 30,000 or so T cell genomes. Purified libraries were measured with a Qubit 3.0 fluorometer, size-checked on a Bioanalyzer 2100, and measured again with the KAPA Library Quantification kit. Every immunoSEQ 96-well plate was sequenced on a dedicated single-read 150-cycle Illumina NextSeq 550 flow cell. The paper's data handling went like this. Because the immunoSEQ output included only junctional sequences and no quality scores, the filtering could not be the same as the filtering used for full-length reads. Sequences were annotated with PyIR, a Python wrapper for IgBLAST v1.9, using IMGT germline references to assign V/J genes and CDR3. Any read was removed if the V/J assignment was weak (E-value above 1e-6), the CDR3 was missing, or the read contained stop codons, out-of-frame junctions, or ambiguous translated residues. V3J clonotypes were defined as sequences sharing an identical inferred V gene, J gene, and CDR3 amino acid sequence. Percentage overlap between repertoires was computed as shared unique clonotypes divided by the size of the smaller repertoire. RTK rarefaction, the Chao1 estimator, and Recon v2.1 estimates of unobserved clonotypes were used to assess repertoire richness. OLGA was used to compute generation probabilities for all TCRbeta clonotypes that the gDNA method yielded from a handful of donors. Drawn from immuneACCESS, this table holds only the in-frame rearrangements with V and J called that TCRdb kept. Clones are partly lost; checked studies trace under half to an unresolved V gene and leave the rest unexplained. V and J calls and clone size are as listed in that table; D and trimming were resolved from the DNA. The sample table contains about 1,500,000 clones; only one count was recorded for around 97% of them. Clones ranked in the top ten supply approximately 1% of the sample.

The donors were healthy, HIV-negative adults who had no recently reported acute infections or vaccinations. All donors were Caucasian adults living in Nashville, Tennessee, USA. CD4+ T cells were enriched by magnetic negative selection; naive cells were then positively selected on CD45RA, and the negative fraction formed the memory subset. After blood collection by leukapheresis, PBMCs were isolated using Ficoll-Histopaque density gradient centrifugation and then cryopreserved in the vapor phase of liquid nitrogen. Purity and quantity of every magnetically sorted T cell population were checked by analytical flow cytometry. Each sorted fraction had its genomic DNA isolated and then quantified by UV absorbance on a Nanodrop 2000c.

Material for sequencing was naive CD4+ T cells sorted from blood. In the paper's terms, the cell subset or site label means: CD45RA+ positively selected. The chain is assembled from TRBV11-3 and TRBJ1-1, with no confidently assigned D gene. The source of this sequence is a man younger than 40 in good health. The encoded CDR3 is CASSFGRNTEAFF. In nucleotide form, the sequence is TGTGCCAGCAGCTTCGGGAGGAACACTGAAGCTTTCTTT. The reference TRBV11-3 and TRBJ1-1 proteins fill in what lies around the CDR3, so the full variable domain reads EAGVVQSPRYKIIEKKQPVAFWCNPISGHNTLYWYLQNLGQGPELLIRYENEEAVDDSQLPKDRFSAERLKGVDSTLKIQPAELGDSAVYLCASSFGRNTEAFFGQGTRLTVV.